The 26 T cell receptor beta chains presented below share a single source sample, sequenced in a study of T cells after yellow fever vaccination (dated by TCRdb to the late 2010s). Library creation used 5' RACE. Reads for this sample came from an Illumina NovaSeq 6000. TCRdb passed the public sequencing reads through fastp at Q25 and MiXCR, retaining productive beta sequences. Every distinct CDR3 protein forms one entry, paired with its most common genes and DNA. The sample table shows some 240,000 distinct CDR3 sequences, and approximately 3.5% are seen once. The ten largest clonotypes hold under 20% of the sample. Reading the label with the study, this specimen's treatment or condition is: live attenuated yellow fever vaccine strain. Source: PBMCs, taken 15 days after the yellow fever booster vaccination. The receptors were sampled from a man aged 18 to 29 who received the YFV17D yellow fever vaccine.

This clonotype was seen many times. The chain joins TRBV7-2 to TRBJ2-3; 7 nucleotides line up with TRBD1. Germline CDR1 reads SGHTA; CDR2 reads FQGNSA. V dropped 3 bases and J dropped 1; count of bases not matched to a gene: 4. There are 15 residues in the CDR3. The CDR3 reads CASSLDRTRTDTQYF. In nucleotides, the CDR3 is TGTGCCAGCAGCTTGGACAGGACACGCACAGATACGCAGTATTTT.

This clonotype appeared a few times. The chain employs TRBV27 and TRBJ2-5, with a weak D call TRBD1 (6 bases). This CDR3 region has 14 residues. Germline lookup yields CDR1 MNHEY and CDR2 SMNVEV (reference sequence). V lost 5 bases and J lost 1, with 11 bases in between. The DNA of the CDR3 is TGTGCCAGCAGTCTGACAGGATTCCAAGAGACCCAGTACTTC. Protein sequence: CASSLTGFQETQYF.

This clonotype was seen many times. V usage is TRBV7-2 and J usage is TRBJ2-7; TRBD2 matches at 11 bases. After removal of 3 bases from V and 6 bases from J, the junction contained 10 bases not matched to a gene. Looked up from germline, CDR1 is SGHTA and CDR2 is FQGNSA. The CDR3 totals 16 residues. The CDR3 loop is CASSLGPGLAAPEQYF. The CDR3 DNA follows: TGTGCCAGCAGCTTGGGTCCGGGACTAGCGGCTCCCGAGCAGTACTTC.

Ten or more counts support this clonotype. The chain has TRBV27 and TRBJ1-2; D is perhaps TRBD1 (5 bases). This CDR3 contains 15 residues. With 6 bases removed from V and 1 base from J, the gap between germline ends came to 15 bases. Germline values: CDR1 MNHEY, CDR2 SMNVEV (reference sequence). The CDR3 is CASSPDRTFNYGYTF. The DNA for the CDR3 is TGTGCCAGCAGCCCCGACAGAACCTTTAACTATGGCTACACCTTC.

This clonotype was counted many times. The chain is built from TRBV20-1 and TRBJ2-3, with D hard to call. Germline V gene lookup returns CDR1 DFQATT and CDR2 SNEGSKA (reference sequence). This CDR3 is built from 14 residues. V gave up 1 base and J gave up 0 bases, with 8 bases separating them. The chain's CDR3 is CSARVVPSTDTQYF. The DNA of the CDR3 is TGCAGTGCTAGAGTAGTACCTAGCACAGATACGCAGTATTTT.

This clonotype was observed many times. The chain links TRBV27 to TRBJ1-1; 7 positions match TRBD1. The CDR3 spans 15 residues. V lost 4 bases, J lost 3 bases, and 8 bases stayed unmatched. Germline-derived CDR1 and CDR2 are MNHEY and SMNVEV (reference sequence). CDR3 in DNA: TGTGCCAGCAGTTACAGGGGAGTAGGGGACACTGAAGCTTTCTTT. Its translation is CASSYRGVGDTEAFF.

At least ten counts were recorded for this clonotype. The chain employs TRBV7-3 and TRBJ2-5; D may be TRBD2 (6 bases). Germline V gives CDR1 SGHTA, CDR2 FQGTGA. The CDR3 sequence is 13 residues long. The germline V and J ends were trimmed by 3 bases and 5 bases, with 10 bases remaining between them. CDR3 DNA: TGTGCCAGCAGCTTCGGGGGTGGGGAGACCCAGTACTTC. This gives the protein CASSFGGGETQYF.

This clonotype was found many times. CDR3 sequence: CASSWGLTTGELFF. CDR3 nucleotide sequence: TGTGCCAGCAGCTGGGGACTGACCACCGGGGAGCTGTTTTTT. This sequence joins TRBV5-4 and TRBJ2-2, with a weak D call TRBD2 (6 bases). The CDR3 contains 14 residues. Germline lookup yields CDR1 SGHNT and CDR2 YYREEE (reference sequence). The V and J ends lost 3 bases and 4 bases respectively, with 10 bases between them.

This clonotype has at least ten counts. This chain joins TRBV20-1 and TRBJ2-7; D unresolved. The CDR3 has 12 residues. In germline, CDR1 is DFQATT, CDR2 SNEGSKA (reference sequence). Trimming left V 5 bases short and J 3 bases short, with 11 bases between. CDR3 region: CSAARGRYEQYF. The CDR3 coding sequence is TGCAGTGCTGCACGCGGACGCTACGAGCAGTACTTC.

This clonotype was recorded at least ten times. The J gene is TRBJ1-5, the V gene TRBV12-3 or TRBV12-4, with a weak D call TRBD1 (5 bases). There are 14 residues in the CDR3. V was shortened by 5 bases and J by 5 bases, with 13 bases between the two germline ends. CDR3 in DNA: TGTGCCAGCAGTCTCAGGGACCGACATCAGCCCCAGCATTTT. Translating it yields CASSLRDRHQPQHF.

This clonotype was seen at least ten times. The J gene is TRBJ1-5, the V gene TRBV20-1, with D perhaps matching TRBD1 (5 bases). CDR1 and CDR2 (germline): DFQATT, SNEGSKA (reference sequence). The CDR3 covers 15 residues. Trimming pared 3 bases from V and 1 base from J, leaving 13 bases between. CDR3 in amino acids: CSARGGTASNQPQHF. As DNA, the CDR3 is TGCAGTGCTAGGGGGGGGACGGCCAGCAATCAGCCCCAGCATTTT.

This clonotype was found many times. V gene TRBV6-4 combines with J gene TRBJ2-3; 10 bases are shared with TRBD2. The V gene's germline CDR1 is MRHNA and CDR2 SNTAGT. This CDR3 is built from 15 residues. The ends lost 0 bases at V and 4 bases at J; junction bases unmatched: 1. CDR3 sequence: CASSDSSGGPDTQYF. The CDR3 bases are TGTGCCAGCAGTGACTCTAGCGGGGGGCCAGATACGCAGTATTTT.

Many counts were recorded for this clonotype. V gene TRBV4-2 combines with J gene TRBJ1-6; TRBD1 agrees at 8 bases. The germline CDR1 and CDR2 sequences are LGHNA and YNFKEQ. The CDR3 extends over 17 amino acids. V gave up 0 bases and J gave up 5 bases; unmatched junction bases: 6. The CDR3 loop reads CASSQEWQGADNSPLHF. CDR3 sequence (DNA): TGTGCCAGCAGCCAAGAATGGCAGGGGGCGGATAATTCACCCCTCCACTTT.

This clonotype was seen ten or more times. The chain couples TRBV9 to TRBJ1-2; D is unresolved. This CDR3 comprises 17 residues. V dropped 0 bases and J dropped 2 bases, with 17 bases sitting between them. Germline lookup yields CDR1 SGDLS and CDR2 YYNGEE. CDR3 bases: TGTGCCAGCAGCGTAGTATCCAAGGGCACCGAAAACTATGGCTACACCTTC. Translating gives CASSVVSKGTENYGYTF.

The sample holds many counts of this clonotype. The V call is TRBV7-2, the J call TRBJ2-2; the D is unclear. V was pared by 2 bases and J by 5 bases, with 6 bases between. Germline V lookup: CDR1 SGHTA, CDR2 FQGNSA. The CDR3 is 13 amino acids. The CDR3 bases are TGTGCCAGCAGCTTAAACCCGACCGGGGAGCTGTTTTTT. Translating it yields CASSLNPTGELFF.

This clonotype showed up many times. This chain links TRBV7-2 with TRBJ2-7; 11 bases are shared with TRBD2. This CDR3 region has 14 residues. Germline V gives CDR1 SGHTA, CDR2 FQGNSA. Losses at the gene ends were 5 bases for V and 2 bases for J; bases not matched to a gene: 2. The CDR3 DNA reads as TGTGCCAGCAGCCCTAGCGGGGGGCCCTACGAGCAGTACTTC. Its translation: CASSPSGGPYEQYF.

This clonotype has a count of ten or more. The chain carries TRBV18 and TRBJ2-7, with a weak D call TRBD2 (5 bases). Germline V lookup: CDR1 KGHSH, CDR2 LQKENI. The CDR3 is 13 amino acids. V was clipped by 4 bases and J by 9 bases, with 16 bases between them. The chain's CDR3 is CASSQGRRTGQYV. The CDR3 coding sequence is TGTGCCAGCTCACAGGGTAGGAGGACCGGGCAGTACGTC.

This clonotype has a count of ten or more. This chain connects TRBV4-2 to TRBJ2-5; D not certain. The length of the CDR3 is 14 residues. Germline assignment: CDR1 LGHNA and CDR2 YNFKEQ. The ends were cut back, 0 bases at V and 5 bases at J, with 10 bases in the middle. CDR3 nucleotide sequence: TGTGCCAGCAGCCAAGAATGGGTATCGGAGACCCAGTACTTC. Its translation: CASSQEWVSETQYF.

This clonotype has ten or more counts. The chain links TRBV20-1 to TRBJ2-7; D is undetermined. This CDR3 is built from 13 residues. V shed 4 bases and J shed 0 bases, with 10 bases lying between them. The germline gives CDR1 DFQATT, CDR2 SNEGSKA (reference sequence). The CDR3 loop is CSAKSPSSYEQYF. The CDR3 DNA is TGCAGTGCTAAATCCCCAAGCTCCTACGAGCAGTACTTC.

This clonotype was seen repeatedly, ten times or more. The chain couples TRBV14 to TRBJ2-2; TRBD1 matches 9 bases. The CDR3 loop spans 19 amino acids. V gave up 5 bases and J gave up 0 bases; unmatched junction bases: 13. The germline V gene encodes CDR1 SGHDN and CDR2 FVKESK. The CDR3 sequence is CASSDHPDRGVANTGELFF. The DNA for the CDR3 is TGTGCCAGCAGCGACCATCCGGACAGGGGCGTCGCGAACACCGGGGAGCTGTTTTTT.

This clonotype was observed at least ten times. CDR3 amino acids: CASSPRIAGGGTDTQYF. DNA of the CDR3: TGTGCCAGCAGCCCCAGGATAGCGGGGGGAGGTACAGATACGCAGTATTTT. The chain couples TRBV7-6 to TRBJ2-3; TRBD2 agrees at 10 bases. V was clipped by 5 bases and J by 3 bases; unmatched bases: 11. The germline V gene has CDR1 SGHVS and CDR2 FNYEAQ. The CDR3 consists of 17 residues.

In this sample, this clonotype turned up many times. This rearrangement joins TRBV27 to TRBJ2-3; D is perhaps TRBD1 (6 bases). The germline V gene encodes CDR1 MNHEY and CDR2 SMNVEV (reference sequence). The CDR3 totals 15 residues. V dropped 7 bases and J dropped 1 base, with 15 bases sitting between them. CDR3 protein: CASNTGTTRTDTQYF. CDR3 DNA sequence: TGTGCCAGCAACACCGGGACAACCCGCACAGATACGCAGTATTTT.

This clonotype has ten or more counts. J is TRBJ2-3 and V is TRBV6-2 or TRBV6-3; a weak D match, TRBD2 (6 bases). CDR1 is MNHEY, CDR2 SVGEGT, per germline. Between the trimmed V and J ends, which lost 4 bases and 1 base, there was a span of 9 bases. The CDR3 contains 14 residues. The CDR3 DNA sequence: TGTGCCAGCAGTTGGGAGGAAGGCACAGATACGCAGTATTTT. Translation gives CASSWEEGTDTQYF.

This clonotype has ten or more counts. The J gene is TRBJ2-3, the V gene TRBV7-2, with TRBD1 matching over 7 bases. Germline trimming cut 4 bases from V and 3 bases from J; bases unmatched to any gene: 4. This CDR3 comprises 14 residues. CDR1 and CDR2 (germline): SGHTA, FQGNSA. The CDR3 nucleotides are TGTGCCAGCAGCTACCCGGGACAGACAGATACGCAGTATTTT. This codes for CASSYPGQTDTQYF.

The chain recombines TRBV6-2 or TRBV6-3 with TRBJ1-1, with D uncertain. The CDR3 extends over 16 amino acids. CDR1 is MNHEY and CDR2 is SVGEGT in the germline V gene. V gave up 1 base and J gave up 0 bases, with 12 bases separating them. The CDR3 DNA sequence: TGTGCCAGCAGTTACTACACCCGACGGGTGAACACTGAAGCTTTCTTT. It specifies CASSYYTRRVNTEAFF.

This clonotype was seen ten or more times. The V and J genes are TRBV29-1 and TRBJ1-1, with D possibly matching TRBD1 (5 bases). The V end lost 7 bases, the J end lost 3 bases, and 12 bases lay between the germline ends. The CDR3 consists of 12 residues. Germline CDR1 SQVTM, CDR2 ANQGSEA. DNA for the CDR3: TGCAGCGCCCCGACAGAAGACACTGAAGCTTTCTTT. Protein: CSAPTEDTEAFF.